A selection of T cell receptor beta chains follows, all from one sample in a study of cytomegalovirus exposure and HLA in healthy donors. TCRdb's table, derived via immunoSEQ multiplex PCR, lists solely in-frame clones and lacks some. The repertoire holds around 280,000 clones, with roughly 90% as singletons. Sequencing was performed on PBMCs. The receptors stem from a woman younger than 35 in good health and CMV-seronegative. Both conserved end residues are part of each CDR3. D genes are given only for firm matches. Clone size, where shown, is once, few, many, or a class for clones that have expanded.

abundance	d_gene	j_gene	v_gene	CDR3nt	CDR3aa
.	TRBD2	TRBJ2-3	TRBV6-5	TGTGCCAGCAACGAACTAGCGGGGGGGCCAGATACGCAGTATTTT	CASNELAGGPDTQYF
.	.	TRBJ2-2	TRBV9	TGTGCCAGCAGCGTAGATCTTATGAACACCGGGGAGCTGTTTTTT	CASSVDLMNTGELFF
.	.	TRBJ1-1	TRBV6-5	TGTGCCAGCAGAAGGACACCGAACACTGAAGCTTTCTTT	CASRRTPNTEAFF
few	TRBD1	TRBJ1-5	TRBV5-4	TGTGCCAGCAGCCCCGGACAGGGCTTTGATCAGCCCCAGCATTTT	CASSPGQGFDQPQHF
.	.	TRBJ2-3	TRBV19	TGTGCCAGTAGCCGCGGAGGCAGCACAGATACGCAGTATTTT	CASSRGGSTDTQYF
.	.	TRBJ2-1	TRBV6-6	TGTGCCAGCAGTTACGCGGCTAGCAACGAGCAGTTCTTC	CASSYAASNEQFF
.	.	TRBJ1-6	TRBV5-1	TGCGCCAGCAGCTTGGACAGCCCCTATAATTCACCCCTCCACTTT	CASSLDSPYNSPLHF
.	.	TRBJ2-3	TRBV10-2	TGCGCCAGCAGTGGTCAAGATACGCAGTATTTT	CASSGQDTQYF
.	.	TRBJ2-5	TRBV9	TGTGCCAGCAGTCCCCTGCGGAGCTTAGAGACCCAGTACTTC	CASSPLRSLETQYF
.	TRBD1	TRBJ1-5	TRBV30	TGTGCCTGGATACGTGACAGGGTCAGACAAAATCAGCCCCAGCATTTT	CAWIRDRVRQNQPQHF
once	TRBD1	TRBJ1-2	TRBV15	TGTGCCACCAGCAGAGGACAGGGAGAAGGCTACACCTTC	CATSRGQGEGYTF
.	.	TRBJ2-7	TRBV5-1	TGCGCCAGCAATCCGGTGGGGAGCTACGAGCAGTACTTC	CASNPVGSYEQYF
.	.	TRBJ1-1	TRBV10-1	TGCGCCAGCAGTGGAATGAGAGGGAACACTGAAGCTTTCTTT	CASSGMRGNTEAFF
.	.	TRBJ1-2	TRBV7-3	TGTGCCAGCAGCTTAGTCCCGACAGATTTTTCAATCTATGGCTACACCTTC	CASSLVPTDFSIYGYTF
.	TRBD1	TRBJ2-2	TRBV5-4	TGTGCCAGCAGCTATGGGACAGGTCTTGGTACCGGGGAGCTGTTTTTT	CASSYGTGLGTGELFF
.	TRBD2	TRBJ2-1	TRBV19	TGTGCCAGTAGTATCTGGGAACTAGCGGGGGGGAACAATGAGCAGTTCTTC	CASSIWELAGGNNEQFF
.	.	TRBJ1-1	TRBV10-3	TGTGCCACTAACAGGGCTACTAGCGCTGAAGCTTTCTTT	CATNRATSAEAFF
.	TRBD1	TRBJ1-6	TRBV19	TGTGCCAGTAGTACAGGGGGCGCGAGTAATTCACCCCTCCACTTT	CASSTGGASNSPLHF
once	TRBD1	TRBJ2-7	TRBV7-2	TGTGCCAGCAGCTTGGGACAGGTTAACTCCTACGAGCAGTACTTC	CASSLGQVNSYEQYF
.	TRBD1	TRBJ1-6	TRBV6-6	TGTGCCAGCAGACTATCCGGGACAGATTCACCCCTCCACTTT	CASRLSGTDSPLHF
.	TRBD2	TRBJ2-5	TRBV15	TGTGCCACCAGCCATGGGGCTAGCGGGGAGACCCAGTACTTC	CATSHGASGETQYF
.	.	TRBJ1-1	TRBV19	TGTGCCACCAGAGTCGGGAAATGGGGGAACACTGAAGCTTTCTTT	CATRVGKWGNTEAFF
once	.	TRBJ1-4	TRBV4-1	TGCGCCAGCAGCCAAGCTATACCCCAGGGGATTGGTGAAAAACTGTTTTTT	CASSQAIPQGIGEKLFF
once	.	TRBJ2-7	TRBV7-9	TGTGCCAGCAGCTTTGGGTTAGCTCGGGAGCAGTACTTC	CASSFGLAREQYF
once	.	TRBJ2-3	TRBV15	TGTGCCACCGAATCATCGGGGACAGATACGCAGTATTTT	CATESSGTDTQYF
.	TRBD1	TRBJ1-5	TRBV5-6	TGTGCCAGCAGCAAGGACAGGCAGCCCCAGCATTTT	CASSKDRQPQHF
.	.	TRBJ1-2	TRBV5-1	TGCGCCAGCAGCCCTTCACAAGGGAGCGAAAGTGGCTACACCTTC	CASSPSQGSESGYTF
.	TRBD1	TRBJ2-5	TRBV6-4	TGTGCCAGCAGAGACCGGGACAGGGGGCTGATGGAGACCCAGTACTTC	CASRDRDRGLMETQYF
.	.	TRBJ1-2	TRBV6-6	TGTGCCAGCAGTTACGTGGGGGGAAACTATGGCTACACCTTC	CASSYVGGNYGYTF
.	.	TRBJ2-1	TRBV6-6	TGTGCCAGCAGAGCCCGACACGTCAATGAGCAGTTCTTC	CASRARHVNEQFF
.	.	TRBJ2-7	TRBV5-4	TGTGCCAGCAGCTTGGGGGGCTTAGCCTACGAGCAGTACTTC	CASSLGGLAYEQYF
.	.	TRBJ1-1	TRBV4-1	TGCGCCAGCAGCCCACACCCGGGAGGGAACACTGAAGCTTTCTTT	CASSPHPGGNTEAFF
.	TRBD2	TRBJ2-1	TRBV9	TGTGCCAGCAGCCCAAGGCTAGCGGAAATTTACAATGAGCAGTTCTTC	CASSPRLAEIYNEQFF
.	.	TRBJ2-3	TRBV5-1	TGCGCCAGCAGCTTCTCGGGGGGCACAGATACGCAGTATTTT	CASSFSGGTDTQYF
.	.	TRBJ1-5	TRBV6-1	TGTGCCAGCGGAGGCAGAGATAGCAATCAGCCCCAGCATTTT	CASGGRDSNQPQHF
.	.	TRBJ2-5	TRBV15	TGTGCCACCAGCAGAGATCAAGGGGAAGGAGAGACCCAGTACTTC	CATSRDQGEGETQYF
.	.	TRBJ1-2	TRBV6-1	TGTGCCAGCAGTGATGCCAGAAACTATGGCTACACCTTC	CASSDARNYGYTF
.	TRBD2	TRBJ2-3	TRBV2	TGTGCCAGCAGTATTACTAGCGGGGGGGCCTGGCCCACAGATACGCAGTATTTT	CASSITSGGAWPTDTQYF
.	.	TRBJ2-4	TRBV5-1	TGCGCCAGCAGCTTGAATGTCGGGGGAGGAAACATTCAGTACTTC	CASSLNVGGGNIQYF
.	TRBD1	TRBJ2-7	TRBV5-6	TGTGCCAGCAGCCGCCGGACAGGGCCCTACGAGCAGTACTTC	CASSRRTGPYEQYF
.	.	TRBJ2-7	TRBV27	TGTGCCAGCAGTTTGGTCCGCGCGGTCTTGCTAAACGAGCAGTACTTC	CASSLVRAVLLNEQYF
.	.	TRBJ1-2	TRBV13	TGTGCCAGCAGCTTACGCGGTGGGGGCTCGGAAGGCTACGCCTTC	CASSLRGGGSEGYAF
.	TRBD1	TRBJ1-1	TRBV7-9	TGTGCCAGCAGCTTATTGGTAAAGCAGGGGGCGCGATGGAACACTGAAGCTTTCTTT	CASSLLVKQGARWNTEAFF
.	TRBD1	TRBJ1-1	TRBV28	TGTGCCAGCAGTTTAATCGGACAGGCCACTGAAGCTTTCTTT	CASSLIGQATEAFF
.	TRBD1	TRBJ1-1	TRBV19	TGTGCCAGTAGTCCCCGACAGGGGGGGAACACTGAAGCTTTCTTT	CASSPRQGGNTEAFF
.	.	TRBJ2-2	TRBV21-1	TGTGCCAGCAGCAAAGTATTCGATGAGGGGGCCCCGAACACCGGGGAGCTGTTTTTT	CASSKVFDEGAPNTGELFF
.	.	TRBJ1-6	TRBV7-2	TGTGCCAGCAGCCTGGACGAAAGGGAGTATAATTCACCCCTCCACTTT	CASSLDEREYNSPLHF
.	TRBD2	TRBJ2-2	TRBV7-8	TGTGCCAGCAGCTTCGGGAGGGCGGGCACCGGGGAGCTGTTTTTT	CASSFGRAGTGELFF
.	.	TRBJ2-2	TRBV6-1	TGTGCCAGCACCAAACGGAGCGGACCGGCCGGGGAGCTGTTTTTT	CASTKRSGPAGELFF
.	TRBD1	TRBJ2-3	TRBV6-5	TGTGCCAGCAGTTACTGGAGGACAGGGGGTACAGATACGCAGTATTTT	CASSYWRTGGTDTQYF
.	TRBD1	TRBJ1-2	TRBV9	TGTGCCAGCAGCCCCTCCGTGACAGGGAACTATGGCTACACCTTC	CASSPSVTGNYGYTF
few	.	TRBJ1-1	TRBV18	TGTGCCAGCTCACTGGAGGGGAACACTGAAGCTTTCTTT	CASSLEGNTEAFF
.	TRBD2	TRBJ2-7	TRBV18	TGTGCCAGCTCCCCCGTTTCGGGGGGACCGATCCACGAGCAGTACTTC	CASSPVSGGPIHEQYF
.	.	TRBJ1-5	TRBV5-1	TGCGCCAGCAGGGGACATGAGGATCAGCCCCAGCATTTT	CASRGHEDQPQHF
.	.	TRBJ2-2	TRBV10-1	TGCGCCAGCAGTGAGCAGGGATTGACCTCGAACACCGGGGAGCTGTTTTTT	CASSEQGLTSNTGELFF
.	.	TRBJ2-3	TRBV7-3	TGTGCCAGCAGCTTACGAGGGGGGGCAGATACGCAGTATTTT	CASSLRGGADTQYF